These T cell receptor beta chains were read from a single sample in a study of regulatory T cells in long-lasting Graves disease. MiXCR was run by TCRdb on the multiplex PCR reads, yielding one entry per CDR3 protein. The data contain about 450,000 distinct CDR3 sequences, 23% of them singletons. Material: peripheral blood mononuclear cells (PBMCs), obtained when the disease was refractory, from a patient treated with antithyroid drugs. The receptors were gathered from a female donor with Graves disease. Both conserved end residues are part of each CDR3. Fields, in order: J gene, clone size, V gene, D gene, CDR3 protein, CDR3 DNA. A D gene is named only where the DNA matches it firmly. Expanded clones get a size class; other rows say once, few or many, or leave the size out.

j_gene: TRBJ2-1
abundance: .
v_gene: TRBV19
d_gene: TRBD2
CDR3aa: CASGGSDYNEQFF
CDR3nt: TGTGCCAGTGGCGGGAGCGATTACAATGAGCAGTTCTTC

j_gene: TRBJ2-5
abundance: many
v_gene: TRBV7-2
d_gene: TRBD1
CDR3aa: CASSLGGQAVETQYF
CDR3nt: TGTGCCAGCAGCTTAGGGGGACAGGCAGTAGAGACCCAGTACTTC

j_gene: TRBJ2-4
abundance: .
v_gene: TRBV7-9
d_gene: TRBD2
CDR3aa: CASSPKLAGGPLAKNIQYF
CDR3nt: TGTGCCAGCAGCCCAAAATTAGCGGGAGGCCCACTCGCCAAAAACATTCAGTACTTC

j_gene: TRBJ2-4
abundance: few
v_gene: TRBV13
d_gene: .
CDR3aa: CASSLENSKGNIQYF
CDR3nt: TGTGCCAGCAGCTTAGAAAACTCTAAGGGGAACATTCAGTACTTC

j_gene: TRBJ2-5
abundance: few
v_gene: TRBV12-3/TRBV12-4
d_gene: .
CDR3aa: CASSINRAGQETQYF
CDR3nt: TGTGCCAGTTCAATCAACAGGGCAGGGCAAGAGACCCAGTACTTC

j_gene: TRBJ1-5
abundance: .
v_gene: TRBV30
d_gene: .
CDR3aa: CAWSPQRNQPQHF
CDR3nt: TGTGCCTGGAGTCCCCAGAGAAATCAGCCCCAGCATTTT

j_gene: TRBJ1-4
abundance: many
v_gene: TRBV28
d_gene: .
CDR3aa: CASSSSRGGLTNEKLFF
CDR3nt: TGTGCCAGCAGTTCAAGTCGCGGGGGCTTAACTAATGAAAAACTGTTTTTT

j_gene: TRBJ2-5
abundance: .
v_gene: TRBV11-2
d_gene: TRBD2
CDR3aa: CASSLKRRLAGQETQYF
CDR3nt: TGTGCCAGCAGCTTAAAGCGGAGACTAGCGGGCCAAGAGACCCAGTACTTC

j_gene: TRBJ1-1
abundance: many
v_gene: TRBV6-2/TRBV6-3
d_gene: TRBD1
CDR3aa: CASSYSTGQGGKKGTEAFF
CDR3nt: TGTGCCAGCAGTTACTCCACGGGACAGGGGGGAAAGAAGGGAACTGAAGCTTTCTTT

j_gene: TRBJ2-2
abundance: few
v_gene: TRBV27
d_gene: TRBD2
CDR3aa: CASTGQVPLAGGWLRNTGELFF
CDR3nt: TGTGCCAGCACCGGACAGGTCCCTTTAGCGGGAGGTTGGTTACGGAACACCGGGGAGCTGTTTTTT

j_gene: TRBJ2-3
abundance: .
v_gene: TRBV12-3/TRBV12-4
d_gene: TRBD2
CDR3aa: CASSHSGGSTDTQYF
CDR3nt: TGTGCCAGCAGCCATAGCGGGGGCAGCACAGATACGCAGTATTTT

j_gene: TRBJ2-3
abundance: .
v_gene: TRBV7-2
d_gene: TRBD2
CDR3aa: CASSSGTSGDTQYF
CDR3nt: TGTGCCAGCAGCTCCGGGACTAGCGGAGATACGCAGTATTTT

j_gene: TRBJ1-5
abundance: few
v_gene: TRBV10-3
d_gene: TRBD1
CDR3aa: CAISESRTGQGNQPQHF
CDR3nt: TGTGCCATCAGTGAGTCGAGGACGGGACAGGGAAATCAGCCCCAGCATTTT

j_gene: TRBJ1-1
abundance: many
v_gene: TRBV28
d_gene: .
CDR3aa: CASSLSENTEAFF
CDR3nt: TGTGCCAGCAGTTTATCGGAGAACACTGAAGCTTTCTTT

j_gene: TRBJ1-2
abundance: many
v_gene: TRBV28
d_gene: .
CDR3aa: CASSPRGIGYGYTF
CDR3nt: TGTGCCAGCAGTCCCAGGGGAATAGGCTATGGCTACACCTTC

j_gene: TRBJ2-5
abundance: few
v_gene: TRBV20-1
d_gene: TRBD2
CDR3aa: CSARPSGRGFQETQYF
CDR3nt: TGCAGTGCTAGACCTAGCGGGAGGGGGTTCCAAGAGACCCAGTACTTC

j_gene: TRBJ1-1
abundance: many
v_gene: TRBV28
d_gene: .
CDR3aa: CASSETTGPTEAFF
CDR3nt: TGTGCCAGCAGTGAAACAACAGGGCCCACTGAAGCTTTCTTT

j_gene: TRBJ2-2
abundance: many
v_gene: TRBV2
d_gene: TRBD2
CDR3aa: CASSEGLAGVPVDGETGELFF
CDR3nt: TGTGCCAGCAGTGAGGGTCTAGCGGGAGTACCTGTCGACGGGGAAACCGGGGAGCTGTTTTTT

j_gene: TRBJ2-6
abundance: .
v_gene: TRBV7-9
d_gene: .
CDR3aa: CASSPYTGPGANVLTF
CDR3nt: TGTGCCAGCAGCCCCTACACAGGGCCCGGGGCCAACGTCCTGACTTTC

j_gene: TRBJ1-2
abundance: .
v_gene: TRBV10-3
d_gene: .
CDR3aa: CAISAWDEGLGSGYTF
CDR3nt: TGTGCCATCAGCGCCTGGGACGAAGGATTGGGTAGCGGCTACACCTTC

j_gene: TRBJ2-7
abundance: many
v_gene: TRBV20-1
d_gene: TRBD1
CDR3aa: CSAGTAGTGGNEQYF
CDR3nt: TGCAGTGCTGGGACCGCCGGGACAGGGGGCAACGAGCAGTACTTC

j_gene: TRBJ2-5
abundance: .
v_gene: TRBV19
d_gene: .
CDR3aa: CASSIRAGPYQETQYF
CDR3nt: TGTGCCAGTAGTATTAGGGCAGGCCCGTACCAAGAGACCCAGTACTTC

j_gene: TRBJ1-2
abundance: few
v_gene: TRBV6-2/TRBV6-3
d_gene: TRBD1
CDR3aa: CASRRQGGGYTF
CDR3nt: TGTGCCAGCAGACGACAGGGGGGTGGCTACACCTTC

j_gene: TRBJ1-1
abundance: .
v_gene: TRBV2
d_gene: .
CDR3aa: CASEGEMNTEAFF
CDR3nt: TGTGCCTCCGAGGGGGAGATGAACACTGAAGCTTTCTTT

j_gene: TRBJ2-7
abundance: once
v_gene: TRBV7-8
d_gene: TRBD2
CDR3aa: CASSPSLGTIDLGWQYF
CDR3nt: TGTGCCAGCAGCCCCTCCCTGGGGACTATCGACCTTGGCTGGCAGTACTTC

j_gene: TRBJ2-2
abundance: .
v_gene: TRBV27
d_gene: TRBD2
CDR3aa: CASRGTIAFTGELFF
CDR3nt: TGTGCCAGCAGGGGGACTATAGCTTTCACCGGGGAGCTGTTTTTT

j_gene: TRBJ2-1
abundance: few
v_gene: TRBV12-3/TRBV12-4
d_gene: TRBD2
CDR3aa: CAIAGTSGSPEQFF
CDR3nt: TGTGCCATCGCTGGGACTAGCGGGAGCCCTGAGCAGTTCTTC

j_gene: TRBJ1-1
abundance: few
v_gene: TRBV20-1
d_gene: TRBD1
CDR3aa: CSARDVRGPITEAFF
CDR3nt: TGCAGTGCTAGAGATGTCAGGGGGCCGATCACTGAAGCTTTCTTT

j_gene: TRBJ1-1
abundance: .
v_gene: TRBV6-5
d_gene: .
CDR3aa: CASSYSERSVFGVGVNTEAFF
CDR3nt: TGTGCCAGCAGTTACTCCGAACGGTCAGTCTTCGGGGTGGGGGTGAACACTGAAGCTTTCTTT

j_gene: TRBJ2-5
abundance: many
v_gene: TRBV28
d_gene: TRBD2
CDR3aa: CASSLMPSGPRTQYF
CDR3nt: TGTGCCAGCAGTTTAATGCCTAGCGGCCCTAGGACCCAGTACTTC

j_gene: TRBJ1-2
abundance: many
v_gene: TRBV28
d_gene: .
CDR3aa: CASSLGDFGGYTF
CDR3nt: TGTGCCAGCAGTCTAGGGGACTTTGGGGGCTACACCTTC

j_gene: TRBJ1-4
abundance: .
v_gene: TRBV7-9
d_gene: .
CDR3aa: CASSRTAEKLFF
CDR3nt: TGTGCCAGCAGTCGGACAGCTGAAAAACTGTTTTTT

j_gene: TRBJ2-1
abundance: .
v_gene: TRBV15
d_gene: TRBD2
CDR3aa: CATSGLSSGRGGEQFF
CDR3nt: TGTGCCACCAGCGGACTATCTAGCGGGAGGGGCGGTGAGCAGTTCTTC

j_gene: TRBJ1-3
abundance: once
v_gene: TRBV3-1
d_gene: .
CDR3aa: CASSQAPPRNTIYF
CDR3nt: TGTGCCAGCAGCCAAGCCCCCCCCAGAAACACCATATATTTT

j_gene: TRBJ1-3
abundance: .
v_gene: TRBV30
d_gene: .
CDR3aa: CAWSGKGAGNTIYF
CDR3nt: TGTGCCTGGAGCGGGAAGGGAGCTGGAAACACCATATATTTT

j_gene: TRBJ1-2
abundance: .
v_gene: TRBV12-3/TRBV12-4
d_gene: .
CDR3aa: CASSFWTGQGYTF
CDR3nt: TGTGCCAGCAGTTTTTGGACGGGCCAGGGCTACACCTTC

j_gene: TRBJ1-1
abundance: .
v_gene: TRBV20-1
d_gene: .
CDR3aa: CSARKPPFVRSNTEAFF
CDR3nt: TGCAGTGCTAGGAAACCCCCCTTTGTGAGGTCGAACACTGAAGCTTTCTTT

j_gene: TRBJ1-1
abundance: .
v_gene: TRBV28
d_gene: .
CDR3aa: CASRQTGNTEAFF
CDR3nt: TGTGCCAGCAGACAGACCGGTAACACTGAAGCTTTCTTT

j_gene: TRBJ2-4
abundance: few
v_gene: TRBV9
d_gene: .
CDR3aa: CASSARSVGDIQYF
CDR3nt: TGTGCCAGCAGCGCCCGATCAGTGGGCGACATTCAGTACTTC

j_gene: TRBJ2-7
abundance: .
v_gene: TRBV12-3/TRBV12-4
d_gene: .
CDR3aa: CASRYWSHGGEQYF
CDR3nt: TGTGCCAGCAGATATTGGTCTCACGGGGGCGAGCAGTACTTC

j_gene: TRBJ1-1
abundance: .
v_gene: TRBV7-2
d_gene: .
CDR3aa: CASSLTGRTTEASF
CDR3nt: TGTGCGAGCAGCTTAACCGGGAGGACCACTGAAGCTTCCTTT

j_gene: TRBJ1-2
abundance: many
v_gene: TRBV2
d_gene: TRBD1
CDR3aa: CASSETGYGYTF
CDR3nt: TGTGCCAGCAGCGAGACAGGGTACGGCTACACCTTC

j_gene: TRBJ2-6
abundance: .
v_gene: TRBV4-2
d_gene: .
CDR3aa: CASSQEPNSGANVLTF
CDR3nt: TGTGCCAGCAGCCAAGAGCCTAACTCTGGGGCCAACGTCCTGACTTTC

j_gene: TRBJ2-7
abundance: few
v_gene: TRBV5-1
d_gene: TRBD1
CDR3aa: CASSPRQGTYEQYF
CDR3nt: TGTGCCAGCAGCCCCCGACAGGGGACCTACGAGCAGTACTTC

j_gene: TRBJ2-4
abundance: many
v_gene: TRBV7-2
d_gene: .
CDR3aa: CASSLMEALAGNIQYF
CDR3nt: TGTGCCAGCAGCTTAATGGAGGCATTAGCTGGGAACATTCAGTACTTC

j_gene: TRBJ2-3
abundance: .
v_gene: TRBV6-1
d_gene: TRBD1
CDR3aa: CASSVGQGADTQYF
CDR3nt: TGTGCCAGCAGTGTAGGACAGGGGGCAGATACGCAGTATTTT

j_gene: TRBJ2-1
abundance: few
v_gene: TRBV4-3
d_gene: TRBD2
CDR3aa: CASSQDMSGRTNEQFF
CDR3nt: TGCGCCAGCAGCCAAGATATGAGCGGGAGGACCAATGAGCAGTTCTTC

j_gene: TRBJ1-1
abundance: few
v_gene: TRBV19
d_gene: TRBD1
CDR3aa: CATKPGTGGALNTEAFF
CDR3nt: TGTGCCACCAAACCCGGGACAGGGGGCGCTTTGAACACTGAAGCTTTCTTT

j_gene: TRBJ1-2
abundance: .
v_gene: TRBV28
d_gene: .
CDR3aa: CASSLSKIAGYTF
CDR3nt: TGTGCCAGCAGCTTATCCAAGATTGCTGGCTACACCTTC

j_gene: TRBJ2-2
abundance: .
v_gene: TRBV5-1
d_gene: .
CDR3aa: CASSYLSGTPNTGELFF
CDR3nt: TGCGCCAGCAGCTACCTCTCCGGGACCCCGAACACCGGGGAGCTGTTTTTT